This TCR beta chain was retrieved from a study of blood T cell repertoires in COVID-19. CDR1 LNHDA and CDR2 SQIVND come from the germline V gene (reference sequence). The CDR3 runs to 14 residues. V lost 2 bases and J 8 bases, leaving 10 bases between the germline ends. TCRdb keeps only in-frame clones here, not all; method: immunoSEQ multiplex PCR. The sample has more than 350,000 clones, around 87% seen once. The sample comprised peripheral blood. This TCR derives from a woman under 40 with COVID-19, enrolled during active disease. The chain carries TRBV19 and TRBJ1-6, with D possibly matching TRBD1 (6 bases). For the CDR3, the DNA is TGTGCCAGTAGTATAACGGCAGGGGATTCACCCCTCCACTTT. It encodes CASSITAGDSPLHF.